This T cell receptor (beta chain) was profiled in a study of blood T cell repertoires in COVID-19. As handled by the study authors: Amplification from reference gene primers served as the basis for estimated nucleated cell counts. Repertoires were generated with immunoSEQ multiplex PCR, while TCRdb's copy carries only in-frame clones and drops some. V and J calls and clone size come straight from that table; D and trimming were deduced from the DNA. The repertoire holds 76,000 or so clones, with around 88% as singletons. The CDR3 length is 13 residues. V lost 4 bases and J 6 bases, leaving 9 bases between the germline ends. Germline CDR1 MGHRA, CDR2 YSYEKL.

The rearrangement links TRBV4-1 to TRBJ2-2; D gene uncertain. This TCR came from a man aged 30 to 45 with acute or convalescent COVID-19. Sequencing input: peripheral blood. CDR3 sequence: CASSRPVAGELFF. The DNA for the CDR3 is TGCGCCAGCAGCCGCCCCGTAGCCGGGGAGCTGTTTTTT.